These T cell receptor beta chains were read from a single sample in a study of OX40 agonist ivuxolimab in advanced cancers. Profiled with immunoSEQ multiplex PCR; TCRdb holds only in-frame clones, not every one. The sample consists of about 68,000 clones, 84% of them appearing once. The material was CD4+ or CD8+ T cells sorted from blood, obtained in a trial of the OX40 agonist ivuxolimab. These receptors all stem from an adult with an advanced solid tumor such as melanoma, head and neck, liver or kidney cancer. CDR3s include the opening cysteine and the closing phenylalanine or tryptophan. The order of the fields is J gene, D gene, V gene, clone size, CDR3 DNA, CDR3 protein. The D gene is left open where the match is weak. Only part of the rows carry a size: once, few, many, or a class if the clone is expanded.

>TRBJ1-4|-|TRBV7-2|few
TGTGCCAGCAGCTCCGGACAGCATAATGAAAAACTGTTTTTT
CASSSGQHNEKLFF
>TRBJ2-3|-|TRBV11-2|-
TGTGCCAGCAGCTCCCACATGTCGGATACGCAGTATTTT
CASSSHMSDTQYF
>TRBJ1-1|TRBD1|TRBV18|once
TGTGCCAGCTCAGGGGACAGGTTTGACACTGAAGCTTTCTTT
CASSGDRFDTEAFF
>TRBJ2-3|TRBD2|TRBV4-3|-
TGCGCCAGCAGCCAGCCTAGCGGGAGAGCCCAGGGGGTGCAGTATTTT
CASSQPSGRAQGVQYF
>TRBJ2-1|-|TRBV4-3|-
TGCGCCAGCAGCCTTGAGGGGGGTGAGCAGTTCTTC
CASSLEGGEQFF
>TRBJ1-2|TRBD1|TRBV7-9|-
TGTGCCAGCAGCTTAGTAGTTTTGTCTCCGGACAGGGTTTATGGCTACACCTTC
CASSLVVLSPDRVYGYTF
>TRBJ2-3|-|TRBV5-1|-
TGCGCCAGCAGCTTGGGCCAGGGAGGAGATACGCAGTATTTT
CASSLGQGGDTQYF
>TRBJ1-1|-|TRBV20-1|-
TGCAGTGCTAGCTGGGTACCTGAAGCTTTCTTT
CSASWVPEAFF
>TRBJ2-5|TRBD2|TRBV7-2|-
TGTGCCAGCAGCTTAGCAGCGGGGCCGGGAGGGGAGACCCAGTACTTC
CASSLAAGPGGETQYF
>TRBJ2-5|-|TRBV27|-
TGTGCCAGCAGTCCCCGTGAGGCTGGGGAGACCCAGTACTTC
CASSPREAGETQYF
>TRBJ1-2|TRBD1|TRBV19|-
TGTGCCAGTAGTATCGGGGACAGGGGGCGTTTTGGCTACACCTTC
CASSIGDRGRFGYTF
>TRBJ1-6|-|TRBV6-5|-
TGTGCCAGCAGTTACTCTGGGAGCTCCTATAATTCACCCCTCCACTTT
CASSYSGSSYNSPLHF
>TRBJ2-7|TRBD1|TRBV4-3|-
TGCGCCAGCAGCCAAGGACAGGGGGCGCGATGGTCCAACGAGCAGTACTTC
CASSQGQGARWSNEQYF
>TRBJ1-1|-|TRBV4-1|-
TGCGCCAGCAGCCCTCAGGAGCAAACCGGCATGAACACTGAAGCTTTCTTT
CASSPQEQTGMNTEAFF
>TRBJ2-7|-|TRBV28|-
TGTGCCAGCGGCTACAGGGCCCGCGAGCAGTACTTC
CASGYRAREQYF
>TRBJ2-6|-|TRBV5-6|-
TGTGCCAGCAGCCGACAGGGACTCTCTGGGGCCAACGTCCTGACTTTC
CASSRQGLSGANVLTF
>TRBJ2-3|TRBD2|TRBV7-2|-
TGTGCCAGCAGCTTAGAGTTGACTAGCTTCCCCCTTAACACAGATACGCAGTATTTT
CASSLELTSFPLNTDTQYF
>TRBJ1-1|-|TRBV6-6|-
TGTGCCAGCAGCCCGCAAAAAGGATGGAGTACTGAAGCTTTCTTT
CASSPQKGWSTEAFF
>TRBJ1-4|-|TRBV7-2|-
TGTGCCAGCAGCCCCCGATTTGGAAAACTGTTTTTT
CASSPRFGKLFF
>TRBJ2-3|-|TRBV4-1|-
TGCGCCAGCAGCCTGAACGGAGACACAGATACGCAGTATTTT
CASSLNGDTDTQYF
>TRBJ1-6|TRBD1|TRBV28|-
TGTGCCAGCAGAGGACTAGAGGACAGGAATAATTCACCCCTCCACTTT
CASRGLEDRNNSPLHF
>TRBJ2-7|TRBD2|TRBV2|-
TGTGCCAGCAGTTGGAGGGAGGGGCAGTACTTC
CASSWREGQYF
>TRBJ1-2|-|TRBV15|-
TGTGCAGTGGCCGGGGGGGCGAACTATGGCTACACCTTC
CAVAGGANYGYTF
>TRBJ1-2|-|TRBV20-1|-
TGCAGTGCCCCGGAGCGCTATGGCTACACCTTC
CSAPERYGYTF
>TRBJ2-7|-|TRBV7-9|-
TGTGCCAGCAGCAGGCCACCCTCCTACGAGCAGTACTTC
CASSRPPSYEQYF
>TRBJ2-7|-|TRBV19|-
TGTGCCAGTAGTATAAACGGCAGGAGCTCCTACGAGCAGTACTTC
CASSINGRSSYEQYF
>TRBJ1-2|TRBD1|TRBV5-5|-
TGTGCCAGCAGCCTTCAAACAGGGGGTTATGGCTACACCTTC
CASSLQTGGYGYTF
>TRBJ2-7|TRBD1|TRBV6-1|-
TGTGCCAGCAGAAAGGGGGCTAGTTTCTACGAGCAGTACTTC
CASRKGASFYEQYF
>TRBJ2-5|TRBD2|TRBV18|-
TGTGCCAGCTCACCCAGCGGGAGTATTGGGACCCAGTACTTC
CASSPSGSIGTQYF
>TRBJ2-7|-|TRBV6-5|-
TGTGCCAGCAGTTACGGCCCCATGGAGCAGTACTTC
CASSYGPMEQYF
>TRBJ2-1|TRBD2|TRBV5-4|-
TGTGCCAGCAGCGCGGGACTAGCGGGAGACCCCGAGCAGTTCTTC
CASSAGLAGDPEQFF
>TRBJ2-5|TRBD2|TRBV10-3|once
TGTGCCATCAGTGCGGACTTTAGCGGGGAGACCCAGTACTTC
CAISADFSGETQYF
>TRBJ2-7|TRBD2|TRBV5-1|-
TGCGCCAGCAGCTTGGGGCCTCGGTCAGCGGGGGGATCCTACGAGCAGTACTTC
CASSLGPRSAGGSYEQYF
>TRBJ2-5|-|TRBV5-4|-
TGTGCCAGCAGTCCTGGACACCCGGGCGAGAGAGAGACCCAGTACTTC
CASSPGHPGERETQYF
>TRBJ2-7|-|TRBV5-4|once
TGTGCCAGCAACCGGGATAGCGGCTACGAGCAGTACTTC
CASNRDSGYEQYF